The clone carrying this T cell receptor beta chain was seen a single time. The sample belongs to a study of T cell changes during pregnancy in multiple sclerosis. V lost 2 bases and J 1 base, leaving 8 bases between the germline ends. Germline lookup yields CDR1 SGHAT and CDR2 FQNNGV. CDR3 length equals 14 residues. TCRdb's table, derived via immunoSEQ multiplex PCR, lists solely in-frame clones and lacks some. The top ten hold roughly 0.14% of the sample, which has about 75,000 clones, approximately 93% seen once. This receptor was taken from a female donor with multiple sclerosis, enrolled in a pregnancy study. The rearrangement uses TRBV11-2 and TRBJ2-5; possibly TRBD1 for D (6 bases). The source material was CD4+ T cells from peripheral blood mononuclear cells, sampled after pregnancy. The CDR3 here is CASSLQGFQETQYF. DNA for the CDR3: TGTGCCAGCAGCTTACAGGGGTTCCAAGAGACCCAGTACTTC.